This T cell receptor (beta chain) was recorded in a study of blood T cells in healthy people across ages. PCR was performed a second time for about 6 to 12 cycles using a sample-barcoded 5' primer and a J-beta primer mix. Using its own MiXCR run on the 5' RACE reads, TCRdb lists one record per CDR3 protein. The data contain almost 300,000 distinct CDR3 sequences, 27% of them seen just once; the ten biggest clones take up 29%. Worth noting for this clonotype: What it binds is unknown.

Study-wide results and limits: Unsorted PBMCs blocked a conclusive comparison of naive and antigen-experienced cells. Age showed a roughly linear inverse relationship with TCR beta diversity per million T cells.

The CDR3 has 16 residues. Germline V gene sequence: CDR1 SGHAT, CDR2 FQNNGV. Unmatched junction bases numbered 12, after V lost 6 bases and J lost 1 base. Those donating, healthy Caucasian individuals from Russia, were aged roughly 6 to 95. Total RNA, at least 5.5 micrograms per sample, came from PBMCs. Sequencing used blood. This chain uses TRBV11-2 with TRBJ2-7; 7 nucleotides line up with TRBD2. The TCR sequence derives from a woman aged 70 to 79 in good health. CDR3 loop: CASSPGGNIRSYEQYF. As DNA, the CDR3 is TGTGCCAGCAGTCCCGGGGGGAACATCAGGTCCTACGAGCAGTACTTC.